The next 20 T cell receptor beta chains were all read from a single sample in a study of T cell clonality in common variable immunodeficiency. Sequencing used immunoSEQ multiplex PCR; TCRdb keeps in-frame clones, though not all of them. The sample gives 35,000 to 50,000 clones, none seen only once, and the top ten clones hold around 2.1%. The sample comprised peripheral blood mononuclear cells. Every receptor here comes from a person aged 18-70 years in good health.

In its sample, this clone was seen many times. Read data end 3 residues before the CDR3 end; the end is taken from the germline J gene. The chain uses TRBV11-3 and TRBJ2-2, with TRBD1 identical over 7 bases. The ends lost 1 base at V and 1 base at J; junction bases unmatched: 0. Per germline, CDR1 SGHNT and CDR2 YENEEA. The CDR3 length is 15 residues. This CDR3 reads CASSLGTGNTGELFF. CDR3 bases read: TGTGCCAGCAGCTTAGGGACAGGGAACACCGGGGAG. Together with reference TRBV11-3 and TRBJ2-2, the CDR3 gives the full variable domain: EAGVVQSPRYKIIEKKQPVAFWCNPISGHNTLYWYLQNLGQGPELLIRYENEEAVDDSQLPKDRFSAERLKGVDSTLKIQPAELGDSAVYLCASSLGTGNTGELFFGEGSRLTVL.

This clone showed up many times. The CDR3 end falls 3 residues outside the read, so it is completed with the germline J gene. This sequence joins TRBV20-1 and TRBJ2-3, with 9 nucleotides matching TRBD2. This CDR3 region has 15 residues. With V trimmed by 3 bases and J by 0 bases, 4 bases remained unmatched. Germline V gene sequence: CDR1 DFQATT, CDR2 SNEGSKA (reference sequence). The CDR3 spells CSASRLAESTDTQYF. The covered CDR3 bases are TGCAGTGCTAGCAGACTAGCGGAAAGCACAGATACG.

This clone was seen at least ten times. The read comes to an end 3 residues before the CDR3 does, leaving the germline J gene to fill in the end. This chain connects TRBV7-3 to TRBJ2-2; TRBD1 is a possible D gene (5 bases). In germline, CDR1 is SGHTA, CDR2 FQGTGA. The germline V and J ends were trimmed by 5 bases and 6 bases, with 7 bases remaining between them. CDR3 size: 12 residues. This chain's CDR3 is CASSLGAGELFF. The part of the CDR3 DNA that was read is TGTGCCAGCAGCCTAGGGGCCGGGGAG.

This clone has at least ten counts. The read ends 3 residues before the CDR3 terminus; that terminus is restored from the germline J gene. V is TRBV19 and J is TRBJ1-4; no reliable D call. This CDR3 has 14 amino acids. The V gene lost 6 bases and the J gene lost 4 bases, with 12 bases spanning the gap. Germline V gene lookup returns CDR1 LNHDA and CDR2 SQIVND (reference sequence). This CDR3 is CASRRTVYNEKLFF. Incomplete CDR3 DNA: TGTGCCAGTAGAAGGACTGTTTATAATGAAAAA. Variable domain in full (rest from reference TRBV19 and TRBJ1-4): DGGITQSPKYLFRKEGQNVTLSCEQNLNHDAMYWYRQDPGQGLRLIYYSQIVNDFQKGDIAEGYSVSREKKESFPLTVTSAQKNPTAFYLCASRRTVYNEKLFFGSGTQLSVL.

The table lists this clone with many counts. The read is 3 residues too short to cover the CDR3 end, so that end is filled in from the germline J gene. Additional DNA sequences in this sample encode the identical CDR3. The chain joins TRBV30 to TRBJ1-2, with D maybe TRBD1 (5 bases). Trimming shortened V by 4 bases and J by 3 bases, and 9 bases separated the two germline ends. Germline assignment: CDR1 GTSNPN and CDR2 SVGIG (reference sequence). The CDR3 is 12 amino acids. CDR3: CAWTRQHYGYTF. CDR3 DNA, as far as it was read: TGTGCCTGGACCCGACAGCACTATGGC. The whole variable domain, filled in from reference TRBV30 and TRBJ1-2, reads SQTIHQWPATLVQPVGSPLSLECTVEGTSNPNLYWYRQAAGRGLQLLFYSVGIGQISSEVPQNLSASRPQDRQFILSSKKLLLSDSGFYLCAWTRQHYGYTFGSGTRLTVV.

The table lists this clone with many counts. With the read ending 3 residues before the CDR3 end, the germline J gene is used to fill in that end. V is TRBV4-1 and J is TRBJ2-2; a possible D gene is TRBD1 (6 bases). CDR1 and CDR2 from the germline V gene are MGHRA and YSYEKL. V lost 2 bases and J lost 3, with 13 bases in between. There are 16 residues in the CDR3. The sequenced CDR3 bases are TGCGCCAGCAGCCAACAGGGGTTCGCGGACACCGGGGAG. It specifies CASSQQGFADTGE. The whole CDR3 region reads CASSQQGFADTGELFF.

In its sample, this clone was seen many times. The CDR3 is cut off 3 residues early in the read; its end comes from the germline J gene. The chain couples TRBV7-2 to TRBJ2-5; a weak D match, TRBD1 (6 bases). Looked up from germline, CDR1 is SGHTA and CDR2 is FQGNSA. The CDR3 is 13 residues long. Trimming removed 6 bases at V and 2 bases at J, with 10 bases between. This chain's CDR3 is CASSFTGQETQYF. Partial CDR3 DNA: TGTGCCAGCAGTTTTACAGGGCAAGAGACC.

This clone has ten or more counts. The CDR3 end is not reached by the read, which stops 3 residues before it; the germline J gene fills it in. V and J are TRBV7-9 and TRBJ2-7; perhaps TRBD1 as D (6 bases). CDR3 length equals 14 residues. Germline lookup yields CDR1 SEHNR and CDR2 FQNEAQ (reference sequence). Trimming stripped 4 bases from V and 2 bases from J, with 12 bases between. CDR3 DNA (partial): TGTGCCAGCAGCTCCCAGGGGCGCACCTACGAG. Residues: CASSSQGRTYE. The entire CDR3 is CASSSQGRTYEQYF. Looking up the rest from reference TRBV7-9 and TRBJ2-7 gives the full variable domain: DTGVSQNPRHKITKRGQNVTFRCDPISEHNRLYWYRQTLGQGPEFLTYFQNEAQLEKSRLLSDRFSAERPKGSFSTLEIQRTEQGDSAMYLCASSSQGRTYEQYFGPGTRLTVT.

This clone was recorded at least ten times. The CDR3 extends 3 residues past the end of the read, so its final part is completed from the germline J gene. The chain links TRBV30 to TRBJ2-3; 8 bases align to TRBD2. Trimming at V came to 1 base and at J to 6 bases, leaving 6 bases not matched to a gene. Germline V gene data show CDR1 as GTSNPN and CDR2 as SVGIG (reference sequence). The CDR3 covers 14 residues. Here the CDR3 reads CAWSDGGALDTQYF. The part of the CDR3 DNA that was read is TGTGCCTGGAGTGACGGGGGGGCTCTCGATACG.

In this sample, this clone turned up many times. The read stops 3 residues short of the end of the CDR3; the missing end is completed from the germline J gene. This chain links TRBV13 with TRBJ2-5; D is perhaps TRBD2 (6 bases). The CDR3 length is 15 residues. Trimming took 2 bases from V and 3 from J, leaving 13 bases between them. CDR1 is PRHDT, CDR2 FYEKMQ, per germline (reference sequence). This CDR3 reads CASSLTGVAKETQYF. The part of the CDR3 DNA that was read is TGTGCCAGCAGCTTAACGGGGGTCGCAAAAGAGACC.

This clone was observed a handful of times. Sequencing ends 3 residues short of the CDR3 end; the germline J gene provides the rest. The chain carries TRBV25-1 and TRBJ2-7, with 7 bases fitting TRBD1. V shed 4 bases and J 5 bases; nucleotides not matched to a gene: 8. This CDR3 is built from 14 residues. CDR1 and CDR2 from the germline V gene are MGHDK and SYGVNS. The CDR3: CASSVPGQQNEQYF. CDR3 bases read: TGTGCCAGCAGTGTCCCGGGACAGCAGAACGAG.

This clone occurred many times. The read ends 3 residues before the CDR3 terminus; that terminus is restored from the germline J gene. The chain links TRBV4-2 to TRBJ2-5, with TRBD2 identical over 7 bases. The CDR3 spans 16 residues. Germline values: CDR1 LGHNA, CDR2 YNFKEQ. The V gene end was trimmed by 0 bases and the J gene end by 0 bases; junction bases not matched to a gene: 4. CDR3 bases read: TGTGCCAGCAGCCAAGAGGGGACTACAAACCAAGAGACC. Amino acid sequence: CASSQEGTTNQET. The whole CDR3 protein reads CASSQEGTTNQETQYF.

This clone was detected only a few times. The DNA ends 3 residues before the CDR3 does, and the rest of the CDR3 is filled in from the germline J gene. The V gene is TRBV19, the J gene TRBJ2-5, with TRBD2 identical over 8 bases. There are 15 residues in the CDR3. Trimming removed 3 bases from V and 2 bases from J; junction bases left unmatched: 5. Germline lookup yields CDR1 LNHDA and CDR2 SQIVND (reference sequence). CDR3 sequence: CASSIRSSGQETQYF. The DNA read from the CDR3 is TGTGCCAGTAGTATCCGGTCTAGCGGGCAAGAGACC.

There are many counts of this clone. Here the CDR3 reads CASSVDRGLIGELFF. The sequenced CDR3 bases are TGTGCCAGCAGCGTTGACAGGGGGCTGATCGGGGAG. The chain employs TRBV7-3 and TRBJ2-2; 10 nucleotides match TRBD1. The CDR3 end falls 3 residues outside the read, so it is completed with the germline J gene. V shed 5 bases and J 7 bases; nucleotides not matched to a gene: 7. The length of the CDR3 is 15 residues. CDR1 is SGHTA, CDR2 FQGTGA, per germline. Drawing the rest from reference TRBV7-3 and TRBJ2-2, the complete variable domain is GAGVSQTPSNKVTEKGKYVELRCDPISGHTALYWYRQSLGQGPEFLIYFQGTGAADDSGLPNDRFFAVRPEGSVSTLKIQRTERGDSAVYLCASSVDRGLIGELFFGEGSRLTVL.

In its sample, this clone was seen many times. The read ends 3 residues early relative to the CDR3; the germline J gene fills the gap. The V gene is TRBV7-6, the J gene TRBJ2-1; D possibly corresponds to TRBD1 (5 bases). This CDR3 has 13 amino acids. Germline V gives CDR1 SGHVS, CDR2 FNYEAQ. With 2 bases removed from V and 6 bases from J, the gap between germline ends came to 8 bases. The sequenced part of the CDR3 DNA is TGTGCCAGCAGCTTAAGCAGGGCCAATGAG. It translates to CASSLSRANE. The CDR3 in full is CASSLSRANEQFF.

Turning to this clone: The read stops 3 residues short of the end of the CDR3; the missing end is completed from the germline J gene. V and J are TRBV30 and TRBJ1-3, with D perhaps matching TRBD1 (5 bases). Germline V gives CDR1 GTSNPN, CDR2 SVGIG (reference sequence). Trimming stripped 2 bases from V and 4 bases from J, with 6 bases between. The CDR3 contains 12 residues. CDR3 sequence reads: CAWSQGGNTIYF. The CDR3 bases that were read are TGTGCCTGGAGTCAGGGAGGAAACACC.

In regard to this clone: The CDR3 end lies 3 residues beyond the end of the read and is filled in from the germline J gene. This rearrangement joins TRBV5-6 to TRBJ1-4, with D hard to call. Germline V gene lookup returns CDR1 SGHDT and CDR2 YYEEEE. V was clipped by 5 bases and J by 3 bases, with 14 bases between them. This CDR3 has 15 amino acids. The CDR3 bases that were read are TGTGCCAGCAGTCTTGGTGCTGCAGCTAATGAAAAA. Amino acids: CASSLGAAANEK. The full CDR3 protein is CASSLGAAANEKLFF.

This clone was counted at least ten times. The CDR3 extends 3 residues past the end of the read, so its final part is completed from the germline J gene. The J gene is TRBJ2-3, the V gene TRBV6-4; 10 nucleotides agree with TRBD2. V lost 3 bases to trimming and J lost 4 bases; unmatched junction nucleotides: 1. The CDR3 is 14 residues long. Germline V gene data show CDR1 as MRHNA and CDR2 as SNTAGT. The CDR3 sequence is CASSESGGADTQYF. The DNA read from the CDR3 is TGTGCCAGCAGTGAAAGCGGGGGGGCAGATACG.

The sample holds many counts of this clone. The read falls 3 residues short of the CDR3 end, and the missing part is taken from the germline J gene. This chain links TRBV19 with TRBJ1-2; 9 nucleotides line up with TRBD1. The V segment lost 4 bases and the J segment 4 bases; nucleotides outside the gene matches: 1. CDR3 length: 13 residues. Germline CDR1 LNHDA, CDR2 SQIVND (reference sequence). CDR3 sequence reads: CASSTTGGYGYTF. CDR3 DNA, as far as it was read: TGTGCCAGTAGTACGACAGGGGGCTATGGC.

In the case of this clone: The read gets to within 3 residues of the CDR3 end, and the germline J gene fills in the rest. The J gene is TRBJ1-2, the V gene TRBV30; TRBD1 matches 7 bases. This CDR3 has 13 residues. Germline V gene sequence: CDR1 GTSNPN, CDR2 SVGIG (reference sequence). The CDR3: CAWKTTGTDTYTF. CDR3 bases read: TGTGCCTGGAAGACGACGGGGACAGATACC.